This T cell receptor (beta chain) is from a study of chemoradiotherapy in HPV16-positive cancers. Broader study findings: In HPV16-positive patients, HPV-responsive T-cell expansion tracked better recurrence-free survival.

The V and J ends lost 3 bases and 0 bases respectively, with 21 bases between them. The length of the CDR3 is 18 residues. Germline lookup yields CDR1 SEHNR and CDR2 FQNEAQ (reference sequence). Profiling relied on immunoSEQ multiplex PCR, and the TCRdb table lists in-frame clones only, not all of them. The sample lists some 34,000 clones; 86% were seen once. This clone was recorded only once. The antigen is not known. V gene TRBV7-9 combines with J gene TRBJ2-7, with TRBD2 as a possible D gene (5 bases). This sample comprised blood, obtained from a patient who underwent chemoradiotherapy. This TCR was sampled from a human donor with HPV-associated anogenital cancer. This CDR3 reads CASSFPFEGRPLSYEQYF. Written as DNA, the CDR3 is TGTGCCAGCAGCTTCCCGTTTGAGGGCAGGCCCCTCTCCTACGAGCAGTACTTC.